Included here is one T cell receptor beta chain sequence, with context. Its antigen is not identified. From germline, CDR1 is LNHDA and CDR2 SQIVND (reference sequence). V dropped 5 bases and J dropped 9 bases, with 14 bases sitting between them. This CDR3 contains 13 residues. Assay used: immunoSEQ multiplex PCR; TCRdb lists only in-frame clones, some missing. The sample comprises over 110,000 clones, more than 85% of which are singletons, and just under 9% rests with the top ten. The sample belongs to a study of cytomegalovirus exposure and HLA in healthy donors. Study-level results: In vitro assays verified that a few CMV-associated chains recognized CMV antigens specifically. Associated with cytomegalovirus, according to the listing, were around 160 TCR beta chains.

This receptor was obtained from a man aged 18 to 35 in good health and CMV-seropositive. This chain uses TRBV19 with TRBJ2-1; TRBD2 is a possible D gene (6 bases). Sequenced input: PBMCs. The CDR3 loop reads CASSPGGVAEQFF. In DNA form, the CDR3 reads TGTGCCAGTAGTCCTGGCGGGGTAGCTGAGCAGTTCTTC.